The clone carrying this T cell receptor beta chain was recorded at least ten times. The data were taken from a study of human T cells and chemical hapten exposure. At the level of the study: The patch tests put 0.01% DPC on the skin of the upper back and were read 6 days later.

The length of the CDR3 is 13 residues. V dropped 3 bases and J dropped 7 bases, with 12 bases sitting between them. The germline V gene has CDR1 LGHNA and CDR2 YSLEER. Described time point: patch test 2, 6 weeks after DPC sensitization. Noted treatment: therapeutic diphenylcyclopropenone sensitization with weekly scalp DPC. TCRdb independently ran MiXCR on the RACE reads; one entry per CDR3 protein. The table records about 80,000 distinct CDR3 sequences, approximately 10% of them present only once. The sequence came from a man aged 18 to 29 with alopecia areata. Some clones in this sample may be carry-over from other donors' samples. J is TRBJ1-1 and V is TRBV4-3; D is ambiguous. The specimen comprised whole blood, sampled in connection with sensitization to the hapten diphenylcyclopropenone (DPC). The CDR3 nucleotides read TGCGCCAGCAGCCAGGCATACGGGAATGAAGCTTTCTTT. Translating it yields CASSQAYGNEAFF.